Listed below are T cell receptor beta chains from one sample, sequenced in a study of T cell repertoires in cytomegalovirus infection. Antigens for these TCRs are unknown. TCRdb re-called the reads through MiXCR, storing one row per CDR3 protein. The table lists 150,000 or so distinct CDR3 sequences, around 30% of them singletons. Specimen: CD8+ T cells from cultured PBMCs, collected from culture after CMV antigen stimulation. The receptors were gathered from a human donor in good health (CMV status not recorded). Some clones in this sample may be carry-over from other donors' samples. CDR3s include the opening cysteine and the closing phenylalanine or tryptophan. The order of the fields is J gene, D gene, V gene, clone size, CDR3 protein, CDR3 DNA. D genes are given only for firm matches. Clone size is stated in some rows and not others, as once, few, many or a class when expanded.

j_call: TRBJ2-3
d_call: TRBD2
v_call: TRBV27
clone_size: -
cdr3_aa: CATGVLAGDTQYF
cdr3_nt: TGTGCGACGGGGGTTCTAGCGGGGGATACGCAGTATTTT

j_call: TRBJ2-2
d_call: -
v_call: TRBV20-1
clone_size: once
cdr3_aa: CSARVKPGELFF
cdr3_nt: TGCAGTGCTAGAGTGAAGCCCGGGGAGCTGTTTTTT

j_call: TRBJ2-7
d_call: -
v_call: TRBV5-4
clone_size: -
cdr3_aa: CASSYRATNLEQYF
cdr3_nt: TGTGCCAGCAGCTATCGAGCGACCAATCTCGAGCAGTACTTC

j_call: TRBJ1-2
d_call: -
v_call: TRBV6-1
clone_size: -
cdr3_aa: CASYRELRNGYTF
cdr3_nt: TGTGCCAGCTACAGGGAGCTGCGAAATGGCTACACCTTC

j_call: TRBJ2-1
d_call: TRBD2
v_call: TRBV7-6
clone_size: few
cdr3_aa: CASSYTSGGSSYNEQFF
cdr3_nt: TGTGCCAGCAGCTATACTAGCGGGGGGTCCTCCTACAATGAGCAGTTCTTC

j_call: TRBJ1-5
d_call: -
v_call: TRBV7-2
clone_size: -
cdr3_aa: CASSLGQGVGQPQHF
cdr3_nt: TGTGCCAGCAGCTTAGGGCAGGGCGTAGGGCAGCCCCAGCATTTT

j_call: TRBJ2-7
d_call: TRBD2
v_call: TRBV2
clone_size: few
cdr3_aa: CASRSRGTSGVEQYF
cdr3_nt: TGTGCCAGCAGGTCACGAGGGACTAGCGGGGTCGAGCAGTACTTC

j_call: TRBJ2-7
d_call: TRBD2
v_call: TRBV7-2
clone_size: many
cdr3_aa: CASSLVAGETYEQYF
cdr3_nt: TGTGCCAGCAGCTTAGTCGCGGGGGAGACCTACGAGCAGTACTTC

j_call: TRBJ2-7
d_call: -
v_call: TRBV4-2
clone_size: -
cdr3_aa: CASSQGKGGSYEQYF
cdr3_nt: TGTGCCAGCAGCCAGGGTAAAGGGGGTTCCTACGAGCAGTACTTC

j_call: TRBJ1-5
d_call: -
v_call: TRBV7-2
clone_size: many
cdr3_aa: CASSPPGHLEPEVAYSNQPQHF
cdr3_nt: TGTGCCAGCAGCCCTCCGGGACACCTTGAACCTGAAGTGGCGTATAGCAATCAGCCCCAGCATTTT

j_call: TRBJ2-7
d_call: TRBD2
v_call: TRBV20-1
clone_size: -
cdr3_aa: CSASPSGGPWEQYF
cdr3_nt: TGCAGTGCTAGTCCTAGCGGGGGGCCTTGGGAGCAGTACTTC